This record concerns one TCR beta chain sequence. The data stem from a study of blood T cell repertoires in COVID-19. The repertoire was sequenced with immunoSEQ multiplex PCR; TCRdb's copy has only in-frame clones and lacks some. The sample shows more than 100,000 clones, around nine tenths of them seen only once. The CDR3 is made up of 18 amino acids. The germline CDR1 and CDR2 sequences are SQVTM and ANQGSEA. Trimming at V came to 0 bases and at J to 0 bases, leaving 13 bases not matched to a gene. The source material was peripheral blood. The origin of this receptor is a man in his fifties with active or convalescent COVID-19. The chain uses TRBV29-1 and TRBJ1-2, with TRBD1 matching over 7 bases. As DNA, the CDR3 is TGCAGCGTTGAAGATACAACCGGGACAGCACTCTCTAACTATGGCTACACCTTC. Its protein is CSVEDTTGTALSNYGYTF. Together with reference TRBV29-1 and TRBJ1-2, the CDR3 gives the full variable domain: SAVISQKPSRDICQRGTSLTIQCQVDSQVTMMFWYRQQPGQSLTLIATANQGSEATYESGFVIDKFPISRPNLTFSTLTVSNMSPEDSSIYLCSVEDTTGTALSNYGYTFGSGTRLTVV.